The 11 T cell receptor beta chains below were found in one sample sequenced in a study of CD4 T cells in relation to SARS-CoV-2 and coronaviruses. These TCRs are of unknown antigen specificity. The unexposed donors gave CD4+ T cells in about 2011-2019, prior to COVID-19. After around nine days of culture, CD4+ T cells were isolated. Data came from immunoSEQ multiplex PCR; TCRdb stores just in-frame clones and leaves some out. The sample includes 25,000 or so clones, just under 75% of them seen just once. The specimen sequenced was CD4+ T cells from PBMCs, cultured in vitro. These receptors were obtained from a human donor in good health.

J is TRBJ1-2 and V is TRBV28, with 9 bases matching TRBD1. Germline lookup yields CDR1 MDHEN and CDR2 SYDVKM. Unmatched junction bases numbered 12, after V lost 5 bases and J lost 11 bases. The CDR3 spans 14 residues. In DNA, the CDR3 is TGTGCCAGCAGTCCAGCCGGGACAGGGACTGGTTACACCTTC. Protein: CASSPAGTGTGYTF.

The chain is built from TRBV19 and TRBJ2-7, with unresolved D. Trimming removed 6 bases from V and 4 bases from J, with 13 bases in between. The germline V gene has CDR1 LNHDA and CDR2 SQIVND (reference sequence). This CDR3 comprises 13 residues. For the CDR3, the DNA is TGTGCCAGTAGCCTCGACGGAAAATACGAGCAGTACTTC. This sequence encodes CASSLDGKYEQYF.

This sequence joins TRBV29-1 and TRBJ2-2, with 14 positions matching TRBD2. This CDR3 spans 16 amino acids. Per germline, CDR1 SQVTM and CDR2 ANQGSEA. The V segment lost 7 bases and the J segment 1 base; nucleotides outside the gene matches: 5. CDR3 nucleotides: TGCAGCGCCTCCGGGACTAGCGGGGGGAACACCGGGGAGCTGTTTTTT. Protein: CSASGTSGGNTGELFF.

This rearrangement joins TRBV6-4 to TRBJ1-2, with 9 bases lining up with TRBD1. Looked up from germline, CDR1 is MRHNA and CDR2 is SNTAGT. The CDR3 is 14 residues long. Unmatched junction bases numbered 5, after V lost 2 bases and J lost 7 bases. CDR3 loop: CASSDRQGEGGYTF. CDR3 DNA: TGTGCCAGCAGTGACCGACAGGGGGAGGGTGGCTACACCTTC.

The rearrangement uses TRBV5-1 and TRBJ2-1; 14 bases agree with TRBD2. Germline lookup yields CDR1 SGHRS and CDR2 YFSETQ. The J segment lost 5 bases and the V segment lost 6 bases, leaving 25 bases of the junction unmatched. The CDR3 spans 22 residues. For the CDR3, the DNA is TGCGCCAGCACCTCCACCCCGACTAGCGGGGGGGCCGTGAGTAACGTCAACAATGAGCAGTTCTTC. The encoded protein is CASTSTPTSGGAVSNVNNEQFF. Drawing the rest from reference TRBV5-1 and TRBJ2-1, the complete variable domain is KAGVTQTPRYLIKTRGQQVTLSCSPISGHRSVSWYQQTPGQGLQFLFEYFSETQRNKGNFPGRFSGRQFSNSRSEMNVSTLELGDSALYLCASTSTPTSGGAVSNVNNEQFFGPGTRLTVL.

V is TRBV9 and J is TRBJ1-3, with D perhaps TRBD1 (5 bases). V was cut by 1 base and J by 4 bases, with 9 bases left in between. This CDR3 has 14 amino acids. Germline V gene data show CDR1 as SGDLS and CDR2 as YYNGEE. CDR3 loop: CASSVQGTGNTIYF. CDR3 DNA: TGTGCCAGCAGCGTACAGGGCACGGGAAACACCATATATTTT.

The chain carries TRBV18 and TRBJ1-3; tentatively, D is TRBD1 (6 bases). V gave up 3 bases and J gave up 2 bases, with 14 bases separating them. CDR1 KGHSH and CDR2 LQKENI come from the germline V gene. The CDR3 is 16 amino acids. CDR3 in DNA: TGTGCCAGCTCACCCGACTCGGGGGGCCCTGGAAACACCATATATTTT. Amino acids: CASSPDSGGPGNTIYF.

The chain joins TRBV7-9 to TRBJ1-2; D not certain. The CDR3 sequence is 13 residues long. Germline values: CDR1 SEHNR, CDR2 FQNEAQ (reference sequence). V was clipped by 1 base and J by 8 bases, with 11 bases between them. CDR3 sequence: CASSLDPRRGYTF. DNA for the CDR3: TGTGCCAGCAGCTTAGACCCCCGGCGGGGCTACACCTTC.

This chain links TRBV5-1 with TRBJ2-2, with 8 nucleotides matching TRBD1. Germline V gives CDR1 SGHRS, CDR2 YFSETQ. Unmatched junction bases numbered 4, after V lost 4 bases and J lost 5 bases. The CDR3 extends over 14 amino acids. CDR3 protein: CASSIQGGTGELFF. The CDR3 nucleotides read TGCGCCAGCAGCATACAGGGGGGAACCGGGGAGCTGTTTTTT.

V and J are TRBV18 and TRBJ1-4; 7 bases align to TRBD1. Germline V lookup: CDR1 KGHSH, CDR2 LQKENI. The V segment lost 6 bases and the J segment 6 bases; nucleotides outside the gene matches: 7. The CDR3 totals 14 residues. Here the CDR3 reads CASSPDRADEKLFF. The DNA for the CDR3 is TGTGCCAGCTCGCCCGACAGGGCGGATGAAAAACTGTTTTTT.

The rearrangement links TRBV18 to TRBJ2-3, with 10 bases identical to TRBD1. Germline CDR1 is KGHSH and CDR2 is LQKENI. This CDR3 is built from 15 residues. J lost 6 bases, V lost 0 bases, and 3 bases had no gene match. CDR3 bases: TGTGCCAGCTCACCACCGACAGGGGGCTGGGATACGCAGTATTTT. Translating it yields CASSPPTGGWDTQYF.